A selection of T cell receptor beta chains follows, all from one sample in a study of shared clonotypes between healthy human individuals. TCRdb's copy holds only in-frame clones and misses some; the assay was immunoSEQ multiplex PCR. The repertoire holds some 2 million clones, with about 95% as singletons. Sequencing was performed on naive CD8+ T cells sorted from blood. The source of these receptors is a man younger than 35 in good health. Both conserved end residues are part of each CDR3. D genes are given only for firm matches. A row's size may be missing; if present it is once, few, many or a size class.

d_gene	v_gene	j_gene	abundance	CDR3nt	CDR3aa
NA	TRBV5-6	TRBJ2-1	NA	TGTGCCAGCAGCCCGTCCCCGGGGGCTTACAATGAGCAGTTCTTC	CASSPSPGAYNEQFF
NA	TRBV6-5	TRBJ2-7	once	TGTGCCAGCACCAATAGGGGTCCCGACGAGCAGTACTTC	CASTNRGPDEQYF
TRBD1	TRBV4-1	TRBJ2-7	NA	TGCGCCAGCAGCCAGATTGGACAGGGAACCTACGAGCAGTACTTC	CASSQIGQGTYEQYF
NA	TRBV6-1	TRBJ2-7	NA	TGTGCCAGCAGTGTGTATGGGGCGCCGGGGCGCTACGAGCAGTACTTC	CASSVYGAPGRYEQYF
TRBD2	TRBV5-5	TRBJ2-7	NA	TGTGCCAGCAGCTTCCTAGCGGGAGGCGGCGAGCAGTACTTC	CASSFLAGGGEQYF
NA	TRBV6-1	TRBJ2-7	NA	TGTGCCAGCAGTGACCCAGGGATCCCCTCCTACGAGCAGTACTTC	CASSDPGIPSYEQYF
TRBD2	TRBV28	TRBJ2-7	NA	TGTGCCAGCAGTGCGGGACTAGTGCCCTACGAGCAGTACTTC	CASSAGLVPYEQYF
NA	TRBV18	TRBJ1-2	NA	TGTGCCAGCTCACCCCCTGACAGGAAGTCCTACACCTTC	CASSPPDRKSYTF
NA	TRBV30	TRBJ1-5	NA	TGTGCCTGGAGTGTATACGGTAGCAATCAGCCCCAGCATTTT	CAWSVYGSNQPQHF
NA	TRBV9	TRBJ1-1	NA	TGTGCCAGCAGCGTAGGGCCTAACACTGAAGCTTTCTTT	CASSVGPNTEAFF
NA	TRBV6-5	TRBJ2-2	NA	TGTGCCAGCAGTTCTGATAGCCCCACCGGGGAGCTGTTTTTT	CASSSDSPTGELFF
NA	TRBV15	TRBJ1-6	NA	TGTGCCACCAGCACTGACAGAGGATTTTCACCCCTCCACTTT	CATSTDRGFSPLHF
TRBD1	TRBV6-5	TRBJ1-5	NA	TGTGCCAGCAGTTACCCGGACAGGGGGCGCAGGCAGCCCCAGCATTTT	CASSYPDRGRRQPQHF
NA	TRBV5-8	TRBJ1-6	once	TGTGCCAGCAGCTTAGGGTACAGCTCCTATAATTCACCCCTCCACTTT	CASSLGYSSYNSPLHF
TRBD2	TRBV4-1	TRBJ2-1	NA	TGCGCCAGCAGCCAATCGGCCGGGACTAGCACCAATGAGCAGTTCTTC	CASSQSAGTSTNEQFF
NA	TRBV10-3	TRBJ2-1	NA	TGTGCCATCAGTGTCGGAGTGGGAGACAGAATCTACAATGAGCAGTTCTTC	CAISVGVGDRIYNEQFF
NA	TRBV15	TRBJ2-5	NA	TGTGCCACCAGCAGAGATGGTAGCCTAGAGACCCAGTACTTC	CATSRDGSLETQYF
NA	TRBV10-1	TRBJ1-1	NA	TGCGCCAGCAGTGAGTCGGGTATGGGGACTGAAGCTTTCTTT	CASSESGMGTEAFF
NA	TRBV29-1	TRBJ2-2	NA	TGCAGCGTTAGGGGGACGGGAGTTAACACCGGGGAGCTGTTTTTT	CSVRGTGVNTGELFF
TRBD1	TRBV11-2	TRBJ1-2	NA	TGTGCCAGCAGCCCCGGGGGGGGACAGGACTATGGCTACACCTTC	CASSPGGGQDYGYTF
TRBD2	TRBV25-1	TRBJ2-7	NA	TGTGCCAGCAGTGAAGTAGACGGGGGGGCGTCTTACGAGCAGTACTTC	CASSEVDGGASYEQYF
NA	TRBV2	TRBJ2-7	NA	TGTGCCAGCAGTGAATCTACAGGCTACGAGCAGTACTTC	CASSESTGYEQYF
NA	TRBV7-9	TRBJ2-7	NA	TGTGCCAGCATAGGGTCGACCTACGAGCAGTACTTC	CASIGSTYEQYF
TRBD2	TRBV27	TRBJ2-3	once	TGTGCCAGCAGTTTTATTGGGCCTAGCGGGACAAGCACAGATACGCAGTATTTT	CASSFIGPSGTSTDTQYF
NA	TRBV13	TRBJ1-2	NA	TGTGCCAGCAGCCTTTCCGAGGGCTATGGCTACACCTTC	CASSLSEGYGYTF
TRBD2	TRBV7-9	TRBJ2-7	NA	TGTGCCAGCAGCTCCGGGACTAGCGGGTATCCCTCCTACGAGCAGTACTTC	CASSSGTSGYPSYEQYF
TRBD1	TRBV30	TRBJ2-4	NA	TGTGCCTGGAGTGTCACAGGGGGGACCAAAAACATTCAGTACTTC	CAWSVTGGTKNIQYF
TRBD2	TRBV7-6	TRBJ2-2	NA	TGTGCCAGCAGCTTAACGGGACTAGCGGATCGGGCGAACACCGGGGAGCTGTTTTTT	CASSLTGLADRANTGELFF
TRBD1	TRBV4-1	TRBJ2-5	NA	TGCGCCAGCAGCCATGGGACAGGAGGGGAGACCCAGTACTTC	CASSHGTGGETQYF
TRBD1	TRBV27	TRBJ1-6	once	TGTGCCAGCAGTTTATCTCGGACAGGGGGAATTAATAATTCACCCCTCCACTTT	CASSLSRTGGINNSPLHF
NA	TRBV6-6	TRBJ2-1	once	TGTGCCAGCGCTAAACAGGGATGGGGTAATGAGCAGTTCTTC	CASAKQGWGNEQFF
NA	TRBV7-9	TRBJ1-2	NA	TGTGCCAGCTCCCCTGGCGTCCCGACAGGTTCCAATGGCTACACCTTC	CASSPGVPTGSNGYTF
NA	TRBV6-5	TRBJ2-7	NA	TGTGCCAGCACCCCGGGGCCCTCCTACGAGCAGTACTTC	CASTPGPSYEQYF
NA	TRBV19	TRBJ2-1	NA	TGTGCCAGTAGGACTCAGGGGTTGTACAATGAGCAGTTCTTC	CASRTQGLYNEQFF
NA	TRBV27	TRBJ1-5	NA	TGTGCCAGCAGTTTATTAGGGCAGGAGGGTAGCAATCAGCCCCAGCATTTT	CASSLLGQEGSNQPQHF
NA	TRBV19	TRBJ2-3	once	TGTGCCAGTAGTGGACAGAGCACAGATACGCAGTATTTT	CASSGQSTDTQYF
NA	TRBV9	TRBJ2-5	NA	TGTGCCAGCAGCCCAGAAGGCGGGGGCCTCCAAGAGACCCAGTACTTC	CASSPEGGGLQETQYF
NA	TRBV29-1	TRBJ1-1	NA	TGCAGCGCTTGGGAGGGGAACACTGAAGCTTTCTTT	CSAWEGNTEAFF
TRBD1	TRBV5-6	TRBJ1-5	NA	TGTGCCAGCAGCGTACAGGGGGATTATCAGCCCCAGCATTTT	CASSVQGDYQPQHF
NA	TRBV11-2	TRBJ2-7	NA	TGTGCCAGCAGCGACTACGAGCAGTACTTC	CASSDYEQYF
NA	TRBV14	TRBJ2-6	NA	TGTGCCAGCAGCCAAGTAGCCTCTGGGGCCAACGTCCTGACTTTC	CASSQVASGANVLTF
TRBD1	TRBV10-3	TRBJ1-1	NA	TGTGCCATCAGTGCAGACAGGGGGCGCCTGGGGACTGAAGCTTTCTTT	CAISADRGRLGTEAFF
TRBD2	TRBV28	TRBJ2-1	NA	TGTGCCAGCGGGACTAGCGGAACCTACAATGAGCAGTTCTTC	CASGTSGTYNEQFF
TRBD2	TRBV7-9	TRBJ2-2	NA	TGTGCCAGCAGCTTAGTTGCGGGGGGCTTTTCCGGGGAGCTGTTTTTT	CASSLVAGGFSGELFF
TRBD2	TRBV27	TRBJ2-1	NA	TGTGCCAGCAGTTTTTCCTTTGTAGCGGGGGCCAACAATGAGCAGTTCTTC	CASSFSFVAGANNEQFF
TRBD1	TRBV5-1	TRBJ2-3	NA	TGCGCCAGCAGCTCCTTAGGGGACAGGGAAGCAGATACGCAGTATTTT	CASSSLGDREADTQYF
NA	TRBV4-1	TRBJ2-2	NA	TGCGCCAGCAGCCAAGCTCGGCTCGACACCGGGGAGCTGTTTTTT	CASSQARLDTGELFF
NA	TRBV27	TRBJ2-3	NA	TGTGCCAGCAGTTTGCTAGCACCAGATACGCAGTATTTT	CASSLLAPDTQYF
NA	TRBV27	TRBJ2-7	NA	TGTGCCAGCAGTTTATACGGGGGGCCCTACGAGCAGTACTTC	CASSLYGGPYEQYF
NA	TRBV2	TRBJ1-6	NA	TGTGCCAGCAGTGGACAGGAGGCCGGTAATTCACCCCTCCACTTT	CASSGQEAGNSPLHF
TRBD1	TRBV4-3	TRBJ2-7	once	TGCGCCAGCAGCCAAGATCGTATGCAACCGGGACAGGGGTACTCCTACGAGCAGTACTTC	CASSQDRMQPGQGYSYEQYF
TRBD1	TRBV7-2	TRBJ2-7	NA	TGTGCCAGCAGCTCCACCTCGCCTTGGACAGGGAGTAGTTACGAGCAGTACTTC	CASSSTSPWTGSSYEQYF
NA	TRBV19	TRBJ2-7	NA	TGTGCCAGTAGTCCGCAACAGACCTACGAGCAGTACTTC	CASSPQQTYEQYF
NA	TRBV12-5	TRBJ2-7	NA	TGTGCTAGTGGTTTTGTAGCCTACGAGCAGTACTTC	CASGFVAYEQYF
TRBD2	TRBV4-1	TRBJ2-7	NA	TGCGCCAGCAGCCAAGACCCCATTAGCGGGAGCTCCTACGAGCAGTACTTC	CASSQDPISGSSYEQYF